These 32 T cell receptor beta chains originate from one sample sequenced in a study of immune heterogeneity within non-small cell lung tumors. TCR beta CDR3 was amplified by multiplex PCR using 32 V and 13 J primers. Using its own MiXCR run on the multiplex PCR reads, TCRdb lists one record per CDR3 protein. The table records some 12,000 distinct CDR3 sequences, 25% to 30% of them present only once. Template material for each sample was about 0.55 ug of bulk tumor genomic DNA. While surgery was under way, several biopsies spaced far apart were taken per primary tumor. Before undergoing curative surgery, patients had newly diagnosed non-small cell lung cancer that was untreated. The sequencing sample was made of lung tumor tissue. The receptors derive from a man aged 45-65 years with non-small cell lung cancer.

For this clonotype: A much larger clone lies a single base off, so this may be a read error. The rearrangement links TRBV2 to TRBJ1-4, with a tentative D call TRBD1 (5 bases). CDR1 is SNHLY, CDR2 FYNNEI, per germline. The CDR3 has 16 residues. V was shortened by 4 bases and J by 5 bases, with 17 bases between the two germline ends. CDR3 bases: TGTGCCAGCAGTGTTTTCCTGGCAGGGTCGAATGAAAAACTGTTTTTT. Translating gives CASSVFLAGSNEKLFF.

This clonotype was recorded a few times. The CDR3 protein is CASSDHSQPGLARETQYF. The CDR3 region has the DNA TGCGCCAGCAGTGACCACAGCCAACCGGGACTAGCTCGCGAGACCCAGTACTTC. The rearrangement joins TRBV10-2 to TRBJ2-5; 9 positions agree with TRBD2. Germline V gene sequence: CDR1 WSHSY, CDR2 SAAADI. CDR3 size: 18 residues. Losses at the gene ends were 3 bases for V and 5 bases for J; bases not matched to a gene: 16.

As for this clonotype: Since a much larger clone is just one base distant, this may be a read error. The chain joins TRBV19 to TRBJ1-2, with no clear D. This CDR3 has 14 residues. Germline V gene lookup returns CDR1 LNHDA and CDR2 SQIVND (reference sequence). Trimming cost V 10 bases and J 0 bases, with 15 bases left between them. In DNA form, the CDR3 reads TGTGCCAACACGCTAGGAGTAGCTAACTATGGCTACACCTTC. Protein sequence: CANTLGVANYGYTF.

As for this clonotype: A much larger clone differs by one base, so this may be a read error. This chain uses TRBV19 with TRBJ2-6; D uncertain. Germline V gives CDR1 LNHDA, CDR2 SQIVND (reference sequence). The CDR3 contains 13 residues. CDR3 DNA sequence: TGTGTCAGTAGTTACACCTCGTCCAACGTCCTGACTTTC. Translating gives CVSSYTSSNVLTF.

A remark on this clonotype: Its ends do not fully match the called genes, so a read error is possible. This rearrangement joins TRBV28 to TRBJ1-1; TRBD1 matches 7 bases. Germline V gene sequence: CDR1 MDHEN, CDR2 SYDVKM. This CDR3 contains 16 residues. In nucleotides, the CDR3 is TGTGCCAGCAGTCCCCGACAGGGAAGAATGAACACTGGAGCTTTCTTT. As protein: CASSPRQGRMNTGAFF.

The table lists this clonotype with many counts. V usage is TRBV28 and J usage is TRBJ1-5, with D uncertain. Germline V CDR1 and CDR2: MDHEN, SYDVKM. The germline V and J ends were trimmed by 5 bases and 7 bases, with 18 bases remaining between them. The CDR3 spans 15 residues. CDR3 sequence reads: CASSLLGGNGQPQHF. The CDR3 nucleotides are TGTGCCAGCAGTCTCCTGGGAGGTAATGGACAGCCCCAGCATTTT.

Concerning this clonotype: One end of the junction varies from germline; a read error may be responsible. This rearrangement joins TRBV5-6 to TRBJ2-1, with 7 nucleotides matching TRBD2. CDR1 and CDR2 from the germline V gene are SGHDT and YYEEEE. The CDR3 extends over 14 amino acids. CDR3 nucleotides: TGTGGCAGCAGCTTGGCGGGGGCCTACAATGAGCAGTTCTTC. Its protein is CGSSLAGAYNEQFF. Full variable domain (rest looked up from reference TRBV5-6 and TRBJ2-1): DAGVTQSPTHLIKTRGQQVTLRCSPKSGHDTVSWYQQALGQGPQFIFQYYEEEERQRGNFPDRFSGHQFPNYSSELNVNALLLGDSALYLCGSSLAGAYNEQFFGPGTRLTVL.

This clonotype is judged medium-sized. The chain is built from TRBV6-1 and TRBJ2-7, with 7 bases identical to TRBD1. This CDR3 is 15 amino acids long. V trimming: 6 bases; J trimming: 1 base; junction bases outside the gene matches: 9. Germline V gene lookup returns CDR1 MNHNS and CDR2 SASEGT. CDR3 residues: CASRKLTGKSYEQYF. The CDR3 bases are TGTGCCAGCAGAAAACTGACAGGGAAATCCTACGAGCAGTACTTC.

This clonotype was counted a few times. This sequence joins TRBV5-4 and TRBJ1-2; 9 bases are a match to TRBD1. Per the germline V gene, CDR1 is SGHNT and CDR2 is YYREEE (reference sequence). CDR3 size: 14 residues. Trimming took 2 bases from V and 5 from J; bases not matched to a gene: 4. The chain's CDR3 is CASSFSGQGYGYTF. CDR3 DNA sequence: TGTGCCAGCAGCTTTTCGGGACAGGGTTATGGCTACACCTTC.

This clonotype was observed a handful of times. The chain has TRBV5-1 and TRBJ2-7; 9 nucleotides match TRBD2. The CDR3 contains 18 residues. The J segment lost 0 bases and the V segment lost 0 bases, leaving 10 bases of the junction unmatched. Germline V gene data show CDR1 as SGHRS and CDR2 as YFSETQ. In DNA form, the CDR3 reads TGCGCCAGCAGCTTGGTCCCTGGCGGGGGGGGTAACTCCTACGAGCAGTACTTC. This translates into CASSLVPGGGGNSYEQYF.

This clonotype was picked up many times. The chain is built from TRBV7-3 and TRBJ2-1; D remains ambiguous. This CDR3 is 14 amino acids long. The V gene lost 2 bases and the J gene lost 0 bases, with 5 bases spanning the gap. Looked up from germline, CDR1 is SGHTA and CDR2 is FQGTGA. The CDR3 reads CASSLDHSYNEQFF. CDR3 nucleotide sequence: TGTGCCAGCAGCTTAGACCACTCCTACAATGAGCAGTTCTTC.

Details on this clonotype: This may arise from a read error, as a much more abundant clone is one base away. V gene TRBV12-3 or TRBV12-4 combines with J gene TRBJ2-1, with 9 positions matching TRBD1. The CDR3 spans 15 residues. CDR3 sequence: CASSPTGGEGSEQLF. The CDR3 nucleotides are TGTGCCAGCAGTCCGACAGGGGGGGAAGGGTCTGAGCAGCTCTTC.

The gene calls are TRBV7-9 and TRBJ1-6; 7 positions match TRBD1. Germline CDR1 SEHNR, CDR2 FQNEAQ (reference sequence). The V gene end was trimmed by 4 bases and the J gene end by 2 bases; junction bases not matched to a gene: 11. CDR3 length: 18 amino acids. This CDR3 is CASSYGTDKYTYNSPLHF. The DNA of the CDR3 is TGTGCCAGCAGCTACGGGACAGATAAATATACCTATAATTCACCCCTCCACTTT.

Many counts were recorded for this clonotype. The V call is TRBV6-1, the J call TRBJ2-3, with D tentatively TRBD2 (5 bases). This CDR3 is 15 amino acids long. The germline V and J ends were trimmed by 6 bases and 6 bases, with 19 bases remaining between them. CDR1 is MNHNS, CDR2 SASEGT, per germline. The CDR3 sequence: CASSQRAASLDTQYF. The DNA of the CDR3 is TGTGCCAGCAGCCAGAGGGCAGCATCCCTGGATACGCAGTATTTT.

V and J are TRBV4-1 and TRBJ2-1; 10 positions match TRBD2. The CDR3 is made up of 16 amino acids. The junction had 5 bases not matched to a gene; V was cut back by 2 bases and J by 4 bases. CDR1 is MGHRA and CDR2 is YSYEKL in the germline V gene. The CDR3 DNA reads TGCGCCAGCAGCCAAACTCCGGGACTAGCGTACAATGAGCAGTTCTTC. Translating it yields CASSQTPGLAYNEQFF.

CDR3 loop: CSAPETSWNEQFF. The CDR3, as DNA: TGCAGTGCTCCGGAGACTAGCTGGAATGAGCAGTTCTTC. The rearrangement joins TRBV20-1 to TRBJ2-1; 7 bases match TRBD2. Germline V gene data show CDR1 as DFQATT and CDR2 as SNEGSKA (reference sequence). V lost 5 bases and J lost 7; bases outside the gene matches: 8. This CDR3 spans 13 amino acids.

Notes on this clonotype: Being one base from a much bigger clone, this may be a read error. The chain recombines TRBV12-5 with TRBJ2-3; no firm D call. The CDR3 is 15 residues long. V was shortened by 0 bases and J by 1 base, with 8 bases between the two germline ends. Germline CDR1 reads LGHNT; CDR2 reads FRNRAP. CDR3 residues: CASGLVKERTDTQYF. CDR3 in DNA: TGTGCTAGTGGTTTGGTAAAGGAACGCACAGATACGCAGTATTTT.

This sequence joins TRBV28 and TRBJ2-7, with 7 bases lining up with TRBD2. Germline loops: CDR1 MDHEN, CDR2 SYDVKM. The CDR3 length is 17 residues. V dropped 6 bases and J dropped 0; count of bases not matched to a gene: 14. CDR3 DNA sequence: TGTGCCAGCAGCGGGGGGTCTAGCGAAGGATCCTCCTACGAGCAGTACTTC. Its translation is CASSGGSSEGSSYEQYF.

V and J are TRBV5-4 and TRBJ1-2; 10 bases agree with TRBD1. The CDR3 extends over 15 amino acids. The V segment lost 3 bases and the J segment 7 bases; nucleotides outside the gene matches: 9. CDR1 is SGHNT and CDR2 is YYREEE in the germline V gene (reference sequence). The CDR3 region is CASSWGTGVKTGYTF. In nucleotides, the CDR3 is TGTGCCAGCAGCTGGGGGACAGGGGTGAAAACTGGCTACACCTTC.

About this clonotype itself: A much larger clone lies one base from this, so it may be a read error. This rearrangement joins TRBV19 to TRBJ2-7; 7 positions match TRBD1. There are 13 residues in the CDR3. Germline CDR1 and CDR2: LNHDA and SQIVND (reference sequence). CDR3 loop: CSSSAGGRYEQYF. CDR3 nucleotides: TGTTCCAGTAGTGCAGGGGGTCGCTACGAGCAGTACTTC.

This clonotype is classed as medium-sized (0.01 to 0.1%). The gene calls are TRBV27 and TRBJ2-1; 9 bases agree with TRBD2. CDR1 and CDR2 (germline): MNHEY, SMNVEV (reference sequence). The CDR3 has 15 amino acids. With V trimmed by 2 bases and J by 7 bases, 6 bases remained unmatched. This CDR3 reads CASSLTRTSVNEQFF. The CDR3 DNA reads as TGTGCCAGCAGTTTAACCCGGACTAGCGTTAATGAGCAGTTCTTC.

This clonotype has ten or more counts. This chain joins TRBV16 and TRBJ2-7, with D uncertain. Between the trimmed V and J ends, which lost 4 bases and 4 bases, there was a span of 14 bases. Germline lookup yields CDR1 KGHSY and CDR2 FQNENV. This CDR3 has 14 amino acids. The CDR3 nucleotides are TGTGCCAGCAGCCCCCATCCTGTATCGTACGAGCAGTACTTC. It codes for CASSPHPVSYEQYF.

This clonotype has a handful of counts. The chain joins TRBV6-8 to TRBJ1-5; unclear D gene. The germline V and J ends were trimmed by 1 base and 3 bases, with 10 bases remaining between them. Germline V gene lookup returns CDR1 MNHGY and CDR2 SAAAGT. CDR3 size: 15 residues. The CDR3 DNA reads as TGTGCCAGCAGTTACTATCGGCAGTACAATCAGCCCCAGCATTTT. As protein: CASSYYRQYNQPQHF.

By proportion, this clonotype is medium-sized. V usage is TRBV12-5 and J usage is TRBJ2-3; D could derive from TRBD1 or TRBD2 (7 bases each). The V end was cut by 1 base, the J end by 3 bases, with 11 bases between. Germline V gene lookup returns CDR1 LGHNT and CDR2 FRNRAP. The CDR3 is 15 amino acids. DNA of the CDR3: TGTGCTAGTGGTTTGGGACAGGGAGGGACAGATACGCAGTATTTT. This translates into CASGLGQGGTDTQYF.

Only a few counts were recorded for this clonotype. The V and J genes are TRBV20-1 and TRBJ1-5; a weak D match, TRBD1 (6 bases). Germline CDR1 and CDR2: DFQATT and SNEGSKA (reference sequence). Trimming cost V 3 bases and J 2 bases, with 17 bases left between them. This CDR3 spans 16 amino acids. CDR3 amino acids: CSASPWGGGGNQPQHF. CDR3 sequence (DNA): TGCAGTGCTAGTCCCTGGGGAGGGGGTGGCAATCAGCCCCAGCATTTT.

For this clonotype: A much bigger clone sits one base away, suggesting this may be a read error. V is TRBV28 and J is TRBJ1-4; 7 nucleotides line up with TRBD1. The CDR3 loop spans 13 amino acids. CDR1 is MDHEN and CDR2 is SYDVKM in the germline V gene. CDR3 protein: CASSSRGVEKLLF. As DNA, the CDR3 is TGTGCCAGCAGCTCCAGGGGGGTTGAAAAACTGCTTTTT.

Ten or more counts support this clonotype. This chain uses TRBV20-1 with TRBJ2-2; D remains ambiguous. Deletions cut 2 bases from V and 1 base from J, with 8 bases between. CDR3 length equals 14 residues. Germline V gives CDR1 DFQATT, CDR2 SNEGSKA (reference sequence). CDR3 loop: CSARSWGNTGELFF. Here the CDR3 DNA reads TGCAGTGCTAGAAGCTGGGGGAACACCGGGGAGCTGTTTTTT.

This chain connects TRBV24-1 to TRBJ2-5; maybe TRBD1 (6 bases). The CDR3 consists of 15 residues. V lost 0 bases and J lost 2, with 9 bases in between. Germline V CDR1 and CDR2: KGHDR, SFDVKD. CDR3 bases: TGTGCCACCAGTGATTTGGGGGACACACAAGAGACCCAGTACTTC. Translation: CATSDLGDTQETQYF.

A single count supports this clonotype. The J gene is TRBJ1-2, the V gene TRBV7-6, with D possibly matching TRBD1 (6 bases). The CDR3 totals 13 residues. The ends were cut back, 5 bases at V and 7 bases at J, with 14 bases in the middle. Germline CDR1 and CDR2: SGHVS and FNYEAQ. The CDR3 coding sequence is TGTGCCAGCAGCACACACCAGGGGTTTGGCTACACCTTC. Its translation is CASSTHQGFGYTF.

The rearrangement uses TRBV7-6 and TRBJ2-7, with 7 bases identical to TRBD2. This CDR3 comprises 16 residues. Germline loops: CDR1 SGHVS, CDR2 FNYEAQ. Trimming at V came to 1 base and at J to 5 bases, leaving 11 bases not matched to a gene. The chain's CDR3 is CASSLEGGAGSNEQYF. The CDR3 nucleotides are TGTGCCAGCAGCTTAGAAGGTGGAGCGGGGAGTAACGAGCAGTACTTC.

This clonotype was seen once. The conserved closing phenylalanine or tryptophan is absent in this CDR3, likely reflecting a read error. The J gene is TRBJ2-5, the V gene TRBV28; tentative D call: TRBD2 (7 bases). V lost 10 bases and J 7 bases, leaving 19 bases between the germline ends. The CDR3 totals 13 residues. Germline loops: CDR1 MDHEN, CDR2 SYDVKM. Here the CDR3 reads CATFRRGARTQYL. CDR3 sequence (DNA): TGTGCCACCTTTCGACGGGGGGCCCGGACCCAGTACTTA.

Relative to its sample, this clonotype is medium-sized. The V gene is TRBV20-1, the J gene TRBJ2-7, with D unclear. The CDR3 length is 13 residues. Trimming pared 0 bases from V and 6 bases from J, leaving 12 bases between. CDR1 is DFQATT, CDR2 SNEGSKA, per germline (reference sequence). The CDR3 sequence is CSARDSFKGEQYF. For the CDR3, the DNA is TGCAGTGCTAGAGATTCTTTTAAAGGCGAGCAGTACTTC.